This is a list of T cell receptor beta chains from one sample in a study of shared clonotypes between healthy human individuals. Sequencing was performed with immunoSEQ multiplex PCR; in TCRdb, only in-frame clones are kept and a portion is missing. The sample has roughly 1,800,000 clones; approximately 94% are singletons. The sample taken for sequencing was naive CD8+ T cells sorted from blood. Receptor source: a man between 18 and 29 years old in good health. Each CDR3 is given with its conserved first and last residue. A D gene is named only where the DNA matches it firmly. Part of the rows lack a size; the others show once, few, many or a class for expanded clones.

J,D,V,size,CDR3,DNA
TRBJ1-1,TRBD1,TRBV14,NA,CASSQARGLHVEAFF,TGTGCCAGCAGCCAAGCGAGGGGGCTTCACGTTGAAGCTTTCTTT
TRBJ2-5,TRBD1,TRBV7-9,NA,CASSSTGGPETQYF,TGTGCCAGCAGTTCGACAGGGGGCCCAGAGACCCAGTACTTC
TRBJ1-1,NA,TRBV9,NA,CASSVAWANTEAFF,TGTGCCAGCAGCGTAGCCTGGGCGAACACTGAAGCTTTCTTT
TRBJ2-5,NA,TRBV5-6,NA,CASSLDQETQYF,TGTGCCAGCAGCTTGGATCAAGAGACCCAGTACTTC
TRBJ1-1,NA,TRBV7-6,NA,CASSRVAMAPEAFF,TGTGCCAGCAGCAGGGTGGCAATGGCCCCTGAAGCTTTCTTT
TRBJ2-7,NA,TRBV6-1,NA,CASSEGNTRRLDEQYF,TGTGCCAGCAGTGAAGGTAACACTCGGCGGCTGGACGAGCAGTACTTC
TRBJ1-1,TRBD1,TRBV5-4,once,CASSLAPGTANTEAFF,TGTGCCAGCAGCTTGGCCCCCGGGACAGCGAACACTGAAGCTTTCTTT
TRBJ1-3,TRBD1,TRBV6-1,NA,CASSELGQGGTIYF,TGTGCCAGCAGTGAGCTGGGACAGGGAGGCACCATATATTTT
TRBJ1-2,TRBD1,TRBV10-3,NA,CAISEAAGGGYTF,TGTGCCATCAGTGAGGCGGCAGGGGGAGGCTACACCTTC
TRBJ1-5,NA,TRBV4-1,NA,CASSQVKGRVDQPQHF,TGCGCCAGCAGCCAAGTAAAAGGTAGGGTCGATCAGCCCCAGCATTTT
TRBJ2-5,NA,TRBV11-2,NA,CASSLEAETQYF,TGTGCCAGCAGCTTGGAAGCAGAGACCCAGTACTTC
TRBJ2-1,NA,TRBV6-6,NA,CASSYSMSSYNEQFF,TGTGCCAGCAGTTACTCGATGAGCTCCTACAATGAGCAGTTCTTC
TRBJ2-3,NA,TRBV10-2,NA,CASSEKGVDTDTQYF,TGCGCCAGCAGTGAGAAGGGGGTTGATACAGATACGCAGTATTTT
TRBJ2-2,NA,TRBV27,once,CASSFVDTGELFF,TGTGCCAGCAGTTTCGTGGACACCGGGGAGCTGTTTTTT
TRBJ2-1,NA,TRBV5-1,NA,CASSLVGAGNNEQFF,TGCGCCAGCAGCTTGGTTGGCGCGGGGAACAATGAGCAGTTCTTC
TRBJ2-7,TRBD1,TRBV13,NA,CASGDRVGYEQYF,TGTGCAAGCGGGGACAGGGTAGGCTACGAGCAGTACTTC
TRBJ1-4,NA,TRBV4-3,NA,CASSQAVGEKLFF,TGCGCCAGCAGCCAAGCGGTAGGAGAAAAACTGTTTTTT
TRBJ2-7,TRBD1,TRBV14,NA,CASSRPGQGVFEQYF,TGTGCCAGCAGCCGCCCGGGACAGGGGGTTTTCGAGCAGTACTTC
TRBJ1-4,NA,TRBV5-5,NA,CASSLGVGDPEKLFF,TGTGCCAGCAGCTTGGGGGTAGGCGACCCAGAAAAACTGTTTTTT
TRBJ1-1,NA,TRBV5-1,NA,CASSLWRGENTEAFF,TGCGCCAGCAGCTTGTGGCGCGGCGAGAACACTGAAGCTTTCTTT
TRBJ1-6,TRBD1,TRBV18,NA,CASSGTGDSYNSPLHF,TGTGCCAGCTCAGGGACAGGGGATTCCTATAATTCACCCCTCCACTTT
TRBJ2-1,TRBD2,TRBV2,NA,CASRDYSYNEQFF,TGTGCCAGCCGGGACTATAGCTACAATGAGCAGTTCTTC
TRBJ2-7,NA,TRBV5-1,once,CASSFQGGEQYF,TGCGCCAGCAGCTTCCAGGGGGGCGAGCAGTACTTC
TRBJ1-2,NA,TRBV10-3,few,CAISEGEDGYTF,TGTGCCATCAGTGAGGGGGAGGATGGCTACACCTTC
TRBJ1-5,TRBD1,TRBV4-1,NA,CASSQAGTDQPQHF,TGCGCCAGCAGCCAAGCCGGGACAGATCAGCCCCAGCATTTT
TRBJ2-2,NA,TRBV4-1,NA,CASSQRQQGAGELFF,TGCGCCAGCAGCCAACGACAACAGGGTGCCGGGGAGCTGTTTTTT
TRBJ1-6,TRBD1,TRBV28,NA,CASSSGQGLDSPLHF,TGTGCCAGCAGTTCCGGACAGGGGCTCGACTCACCCCTCCACTTT
TRBJ2-7,NA,TRBV5-1,NA,CASSDDLTEPSSYEQYF,TGCGCCAGCAGCGACGACTTGACAGAGCCAAGCTCCTACGAGCAGTACTTC
TRBJ2-5,TRBD2,TRBV4-3,NA,CASSQEGLAVQETQYF,TGCGCCAGCAGCCAAGAGGGTCTAGCGGTCCAAGAGACCCAGTACTTC
TRBJ2-1,TRBD2,TRBV5-4,NA,CASSLGPSSGISYNEQFF,TGTGCCAGCAGCTTGGGCCCCTCTAGCGGAATATCCTACAATGAGCAGTTCTTC
TRBJ2-1,TRBD1,TRBV29-1,NA,CSVGQGLYEQFF,TGCAGCGTCGGACAGGGGCTGTATGAGCAGTTCTTC
TRBJ2-4,NA,TRBV6-1,once,CASSEESQGGIIQYF,TGTGCCAGCAGTGAAGAAAGTCAGGGCGGGATTATTCAGTACTTC
TRBJ1-1,NA,TRBV15,NA,CATSRDWGMVNTEAFF,TGTGCCACCAGCAGAGATTGGGGGATGGTGAACACTGAAGCTTTCTTT
TRBJ2-1,NA,TRBV4-1,NA,CASSQGPPTEGFNEQFF,TGCGCCAGCAGTCAAGGCCCCCCTACAGAAGGTTTCAATGAGCAGTTCTTC
TRBJ1-2,NA,TRBV4-1,few,CASSQGVDYGYTF,TGCGCCAGCAGCCAAGGGGTGGACTATGGCTACACCTTC
TRBJ1-4,TRBD1,TRBV27,NA,CASKGAGRSTNEKLFF,TGTGCCAGCAAGGGGGCCGGACGTTCAACTAATGAAAAACTGTTTTTT
TRBJ2-2,NA,TRBV27,NA,CASSRLGAGELFF,TGTGCCAGCAGTCGATTGGGCGCCGGGGAGCTGTTTTTT
TRBJ1-2,TRBD1,TRBV13,NA,CASLPSGDRGYGYTF,TGTGCCAGCCTCCCGTCCGGGGACAGGGGCTATGGCTACACCTTC
TRBJ2-7,NA,TRBV7-9,NA,CASRKTGPAWDEQYF,TGTGCCAGCCGAAAAACGGGTCCCGCCTGGGACGAGCAGTACTTC
TRBJ2-5,NA,TRBV5-4,NA,CASSLPDGETQYF,TGTGCCAGCAGCTTGCCCGATGGAGAGACCCAGTACTTC
TRBJ1-2,NA,TRBV19,NA,CASSIVPDYGYTF,TGTGCCAGTAGTATTGTTCCAGACTATGGCTACACCTTC
TRBJ1-2,NA,TRBV7-9,NA,CASSVDRDGLGYTF,TGTGCCAGCAGCGTCGACCGGGACGGCCTAGGCTACACCTTC
TRBJ2-1,NA,TRBV4-1,NA,CASSQDLSSYYNEQFF,TGCGCCAGCAGCCAAGATTTGTCAAGCTACTACAATGAGCAGTTCTTC
TRBJ2-1,NA,TRBV6-5,once,CASSYSPRYNEQFF,TGTGCCAGCAGTTACTCGCCTCGTTACAATGAGCAGTTCTTC
TRBJ2-5,NA,TRBV5-4,few,CASSLGGWETQYF,TGTGCCAGCAGCTTGGGGGGATGGGAGACCCAGTACTTC
TRBJ2-7,TRBD2,TRBV7-3,once,CASSDTGTRQEVDEQYF,TGTGCCAGCAGCGATACTGGGACTAGACAAGAAGTCGACGAGCAGTACTTC
TRBJ2-7,TRBD1,TRBV6-1,NA,CASSEGQGRAFYEQYF,TGTGCCAGCAGTGAGGGACAGGGACGCGCTTTCTACGAGCAGTACTTC